A selection of T cell receptor beta chains follows, all from one sample in a study of blood T cells in healthy people across ages. Using its own MiXCR run on the 5' RACE reads, TCRdb lists one record per CDR3 protein. This table has about 800,000 distinct CDR3 sequences, around a quarter appearing once. The sample was also linked to a second study, of T cells of mothers and their children.

Sequencing input: blood. These receptors came from a boy aged 10-17 years in good health. CDR3s leave out the opening cysteine and the closing phenylalanine or tryptophan. Fields, in order: clone size, J gene, V gene, CDR3 protein. Not every row has a clone size; where given, it reads once, few, many or a size class.

clone size: -
J gene: TRBJ1-2
V gene: TRBV3-1
CDR3 protein: ASSQVTGWYGYT

clone size: -
J gene: -
V gene: TRBV6-2/TRBV6-3
CDR3 protein: ASSYHPGYEQF

clone size: -
J gene: TRBJ2-7
V gene: TRBV5-6
CDR3 protein: ASSSSPSTSGGHVGY

clone size: -
J gene: TRBJ2-7
V gene: TRBV7-9
CDR3 protein: ASSLGPGASSYEQY

clone size: few
J gene: TRBJ2-3
V gene: TRBV20-1
CDR3 protein: SKTSGGMSDTQY

clone size: few
J gene: TRBJ2-4
V gene: TRBV20-1
CDR3 protein: SAHGLAGVGIQY

clone size: -
J gene: TRBJ2-3
V gene: TRBV6-2/TRBV6-3
CDR3 protein: ASNAGTSGSDTQY

clone size: many
J gene: TRBJ2-7
V gene: TRBV6-2/TRBV6-3
CDR3 protein: ASMRPSGRVNDEQY

clone size: few
J gene: TRBJ2-2
V gene: TRBV27
CDR3 protein: ASSNDDQGFGELF

clone size: -
J gene: TRBJ1-1
V gene: TRBV12-3/TRBV12-4
CDR3 protein: ASSGTGATEAF

clone size: few
J gene: TRBJ1-1
V gene: TRBV6-5
CDR3 protein: ASSSPGHLNTEAF

clone size: few
J gene: TRBJ1-5
V gene: TRBV7-2
CDR3 protein: ASSLGAGGNQPRH

clone size: -
J gene: TRBJ2-1
V gene: TRBV29-1
CDR3 protein: SVEDPEQGTSLYNEQF

clone size: few
J gene: TRBJ2-5
V gene: TRBV15
CDR3 protein: ATSIGPQETQY

clone size: few
J gene: TRBJ2-1
V gene: TRBV2
CDR3 protein: ASSPSSVPDYNEQF

clone size: -
J gene: TRBJ1-2
V gene: TRBV7-6
CDR3 protein: ASSLWTDGYT

clone size: -
J gene: TRBJ2-7
V gene: TRBV4-3
CDR3 protein: ASSPQGPGLAGDHEQY

clone size: -
J gene: TRBJ2-3
V gene: TRBV29-1
CDR3 protein: SVERQQGDTQY

clone size: -
J gene: TRBJ2-3
V gene: TRBV29-1
CDR3 protein: SAPEEGTDTQY

clone size: few
J gene: TRBJ1-2
V gene: TRBV27
CDR3 protein: ASSYGRDYGYT

clone size: few
J gene: -
V gene: TRBV30
CDR3 protein: AWSSGGAWNEQF

clone size: -
J gene: TRBJ2-1
V gene: TRBV19
CDR3 protein: ASSRQRGITYNEQF

clone size: few
J gene: TRBJ2-5
V gene: TRBV5-1
CDR3 protein: ASSSTLGGTQY

clone size: -
J gene: TRBJ1-2
V gene: TRBV7-8
CDR3 protein: ASSLVRTGGYT

clone size: few
J gene: TRBJ2-6
V gene: TRBV6-2/TRBV6-3
CDR3 protein: ASSWERVPVANVLT

clone size: -
J gene: -
V gene: TRBV6-2/TRBV6-3
CDR3 protein: ASSYSLAGAGETQY

clone size: -
J gene: TRBJ2-3
V gene: TRBV28
CDR3 protein: ASSLSAGADTQY

clone size: few
J gene: TRBJ2-2
V gene: TRBV28
CDR3 protein: ASKWGTGYTGELF

clone size: -
J gene: TRBJ2-5
V gene: TRBV15
CDR3 protein: ATSRDDPSRETQY

clone size: -
J gene: TRBJ2-3
V gene: TRBV7-3
CDR3 protein: ASSLSRPALGDTQY

clone size: -
J gene: TRBJ2-3
V gene: TRBV3-1
CDR3 protein: ASSHGQDTQY

clone size: -
J gene: TRBJ2-4
V gene: TRBV7-8
CDR3 protein: ASSPDSNREAKNIQY

clone size: -
J gene: TRBJ2-3
V gene: TRBV28
CDR3 protein: ASSYGGRDGTDTQY

clone size: -
J gene: TRBJ2-5
V gene: TRBV6-2/TRBV6-3
CDR3 protein: ASTRGEETQY

clone size: -
J gene: TRBJ1-4
V gene: TRBV7-9
CDR3 protein: ASSFGGATNEKLF

clone size: -
J gene: TRBJ2-1
V gene: TRBV4-1
CDR3 protein: ASSQLSGSIQDEQF

clone size: -
J gene: TRBJ2-7
V gene: TRBV7-9
CDR3 protein: ASSFTGRVNAIYEQY

clone size: -
J gene: TRBJ2-1
V gene: TRBV6-1
CDR3 protein: ASRLTADNEQF

clone size: -
J gene: TRBJ2-7
V gene: TRBV6-2/TRBV6-3
CDR3 protein: ASSSEAYEQY

clone size: few
J gene: TRBJ2-7
V gene: TRBV28
CDR3 protein: ASSTARGAAYEQY

clone size: few
J gene: TRBJ2-7
V gene: TRBV28
CDR3 protein: ASSFGDPTSSYEQY

clone size: -
J gene: TRBJ2-1
V gene: TRBV6-5
CDR3 protein: ASSPSGGLGVVQF